Shown below are 24 T cell receptor beta chains from a single sample sequenced in a study of blood T cells in healthy people across ages. Next came a second PCR, run for about 7 to 11 cycles, which used a sample-barcoded 5' primer along with a J-beta primer mix. TCRdb ran MiXCR on the 5' RACE reads and lists one entry per CDR3 protein. The sample contains about 650,000 distinct CDR3 sequences, approximately 30% of which appear only once. The sequenced sample was blood. These receptors originate from a woman older than 75 in good health.

J is TRBJ1-5 and V is TRBV28, with D perhaps TRBD1 (5 bases). The germline V gene encodes CDR1 MDHEN and CDR2 SYDVKM. Trimming pared 8 bases from V and 0 bases from J, leaving 8 bases between. The CDR3 extends over 13 amino acids. The CDR3, as DNA: TGTGCCAGCGCGGGGGATAGCAATCAGCCCCAGCATTTT. It translates to CASAGDSNQPQHF.

About this clonotype itself: A much larger clone lies one base from this, so it may be a read error. The chain uses TRBV6-2 or TRBV6-3 and TRBJ2-5; D call uncertain. The length of the CDR3 is 15 residues. Germline loops: CDR1 MNHEY, CDR2 SVGEGT. V was shortened by 7 bases and J by 11 bases, with 26 bases between the two germline ends. CDR3 amino acids: CASNPPVGPRRGQYF. CDR3 coding DNA: TGTGCCAGCAACCCCCCGGTCGGCCCGCGCCGTGGGCAGTACTTC.

This clonotype was seen many times. The V call is TRBV6-2 or TRBV6-3, the J call TRBJ1-5, with TRBD1 as a possible D gene (5 bases). Germline CDR1 MNHEY, CDR2 SVGEGT. V lost 3 bases and J 3 bases, leaving 9 bases between the germline ends. This CDR3 is 14 amino acids long. The CDR3 loop is CASSYLGPNQPQHF. The CDR3 DNA is TGTGCCAGCAGTTATCTGGGACCCAATCAGCCCCAGCATTTT.

This chain connects TRBV15 to TRBJ2-7; 9 bases are a match to TRBD1. The CDR3 has 16 residues. V trimming: 3 bases; J trimming: 0 bases; junction bases outside the gene matches: 6. The V gene's germline CDR1 is LNHNV and CDR2 YYDKDF (reference sequence). CDR3 protein: CATSRGQGMGSYEQYF. The CDR3 DNA follows: TGTGCCACCAGCAGGGGACAGGGAATGGGCTCCTACGAGCAGTACTTC. Supplemented by reference TRBV15 and TRBJ2-7, the full variable domain reads DAMVIQNPRYQVTQFGKPVTLSCSQTLNHNVMYWYQQKSSQAPKLLFHYYDKDFNNEADTPDNFQSRRPNTSFCFLDIRSPGLGDTAMYLCATSRGQGMGSYEQYFGPGTRLTVT.

This clonotype was recorded at least ten times. The V call is TRBV12-3 or TRBV12-4, the J call TRBJ1-5; D possibly corresponds to TRBD1 (6 bases). The CDR3 spans 15 residues. Trimming pared 3 bases from V and 4 bases from J, leaving 13 bases between. The CDR3 sequence is CASSFRSGANQPQHF. The CDR3 nucleotides are TGTGCCAGCAGTTTTCGATCGGGGGCGAATCAGCCCCAGCATTTT.

The chain has TRBV15 and TRBJ1-2; 7 bases agree with TRBD1. With V trimmed by 0 bases and J by 3 bases, 7 bases remained unmatched. The CDR3 extends over 16 amino acids. CDR1 and CDR2 from the germline V gene are LNHNV and YYDKDF (reference sequence). DNA of the CDR3: TGTGCCACCAGCAGAGATCAGGGGGGCGCCGACTATGGCTACACCTTC. Residues: CATSRDQGGADYGYTF.

The chain combines TRBV30 with TRBJ2-1; D call uncertain. The better agreement between TRBJ2-7 and the DNA end casts doubt on the J call. The CDR3 sequence is 12 residues long. In germline, CDR1 is GTSNPN, CDR2 SVGIG (reference sequence). DNA of the CDR3: TGTGCCTGGAGTGTTTGGGGAAGCGAGCAGTACTTC. Translated: CAWSVWGSEQYF.

This clonotype was counted only a few times. This rearrangement joins TRBV19 to TRBJ2-7; D possibly uses TRBD1 or TRBD2 (5 bases each). The germline V gene encodes CDR1 LNHDA and CDR2 SQIVND (reference sequence). The CDR3 is 15 amino acids. Trimming shortened V by 3 bases and J by 2 bases, and 14 bases separated the two germline ends. The DNA for the CDR3 is TGTGCCAGTAGTATGTATGGGGGACCAACCTACGAGCAGTACTTC. Residues: CASSMYGGPTYEQYF.

This clonotype was seen many times. This chain uses TRBV6-1 with TRBJ1-5, with a possible D match to TRBD1 (5 bases). The CDR3 totals 16 residues. V was shortened by 2 bases and J by 5 bases, with 16 bases between the two germline ends. The germline gives CDR1 MNHNS, CDR2 SASEGT. This CDR3 is CASSEPAGGKDQPQHF. The CDR3 nucleotides are TGTGCCAGCAGTGAACCGGCGGGGGGGAAGGATCAGCCCCAGCATTTT.

The table lists this clonotype with many counts. This sequence joins TRBV12-3 or TRBV12-4 and TRBJ2-3; D unresolved. The CDR3 spans 13 residues. V was clipped by 5 bases and J by 7 bases, with 13 bases between them. CDR3 region: CASSPPPLNTQYF. CDR3 in DNA: TGTGCCAGCAGTCCGCCCCCTCTTAATACGCAGTATTTT.

This clonotype came up many times. J is TRBJ2-5 and V is TRBV7-9; TRBD1 is a possible D gene (6 bases). CDR3 length: 11 amino acids. Trimming stripped 5 bases from V and 9 bases from J, with 10 bases between. Germline lookup yields CDR1 SEHNR and CDR2 FQNEAQ (reference sequence). The CDR3 DNA sequence: TGTGCCAGCAGCCCCTCAGGGGCCCAGTACTTC. This translates into CASSPSGAQYF.

This clonotype was seen at least ten times. The J gene is TRBJ2-1, the V gene TRBV3-1; D unresolved. Germline CDR1 LGHDT, CDR2 YNNKEL (reference sequence). V shed 0 bases and J shed 6 bases, with 9 bases lying between them. The CDR3 covers 14 residues. The CDR3 reads CASSQEIHANEQFF. In DNA form, the CDR3 reads TGTGCCAGCAGCCAAGAGATACACGCCAATGAGCAGTTCTTC.

This clonotype was observed a single time. This sequence joins TRBV7-3 and TRBJ1-2; D may be TRBD1 (5 bases). CDR3 length: 15 residues. Germline V lookup: CDR1 SGHTA, CDR2 FQGTGA. The V end was cut by 1 base, the J end by 0 bases, with 9 bases between. Here the CDR3 reads CASSLSRDTNYGYTF. CDR3 coding DNA: TGTGCCAGCAGCTTAAGCAGGGATACTAACTATGGCTACACCTTC.

This clonotype was counted at least ten times. The V gene is TRBV7-2, the J gene TRBJ2-7; maybe TRBD2 (6 bases). Trimming cost V 1 base and J 4 bases, with 14 bases left between them. The CDR3 is 15 residues long. Germline V lookup: CDR1 SGHTA, CDR2 FQGNSA. The CDR3 DNA sequence: TGTGCCAGCAGCTTAGTGTTAGACCGGGGGTACGAGCAGTACTTC. It codes for CASSLVLDRGYEQYF.

This clonotype occurred many times. The J gene is TRBJ2-3, the V gene TRBV5-1; D unresolved. The CDR3 is 14 residues long. Germline CDR1 is SGHRS and CDR2 is YFSETQ. With 0 bases removed from V and 6 bases from J, the gap between germline ends came to 11 bases. For the CDR3, the DNA is TGCGCCAGCAGCTTGGTTATGGGTTTGGATACGCAGTATTTT. Translation gives CASSLVMGLDTQYF.

This clonotype was seen repeatedly, ten times or more. In nucleotides, the CDR3 is TGCAGTGCTACCCAAAACTATGGCTACACCTTC. This gives the protein CSATQNYGYTF. The chain joins TRBV20-1 to TRBJ1-2, with no clear D. This CDR3 spans 11 amino acids. V lost 4 bases to trimming and J lost 2 bases, with 5 bases between them. Germline V gene data show CDR1 as DFQATT and CDR2 as SNEGSKA (reference sequence).

Ten or more counts support this clonotype. The chain couples TRBV6-1 to TRBJ1-2; D ambiguous. The CDR3 extends over 13 amino acids. Per the germline V gene, CDR1 is MNHNS and CDR2 is SASEGT. With 4 bases removed from V and 4 bases from J, the gap between germline ends came to 10 bases. The CDR3: CASSAERGYGYTF. CDR3 coding DNA: TGTGCCAGCAGTGCCGAACGCGGCTATGGCTACACCTTC.

This sequence joins TRBV6-6 and TRBJ1-1; D is uncertain. Germline V CDR1 and CDR2: MNHNY, SVGAGI (reference sequence). The CDR3 covers 15 residues. The V end was cut by 2 bases, the J end by 1 base, with 11 bases between. DNA for the CDR3: TGTGCCAGCAGTTACACAGCAAAATCGAACACTGAAGCTTTCTTT. Its translation: CASSYTAKSNTEAFF.

This clonotype showed up many times. The chain has TRBV5-6 and TRBJ1-1; the D is unclear. The V end lost 3 bases, the J end lost 2 bases, and 14 bases lay between the germline ends. CDR3 size: 15 residues. Per germline, CDR1 SGHDT and CDR2 YYEEEE. In DNA form, the CDR3 reads TGTGCCAGCAGCTCTCCCGGGTTAAGAAACACTGAAGCTTTCTTT. Protein: CASSSPGLRNTEAFF.

To note about this clonotype: A read error may be the cause here, since a much bigger clone is one base away. The chain joins TRBV6-1 to TRBJ1-2; possibly TRBD1 for D (6 bases). Trimming shortened V by 7 bases and J by 4 bases, and 13 bases separated the two germline ends. Germline lookup yields CDR1 MNHNS and CDR2 SASEGT. The CDR3 covers 13 residues. In nucleotides, the CDR3 is TGTGCCAGCACTGGGACACGTAGCTATGGCTACACCTTC. It encodes CASTGTRSYGYTF.

The genes are TRBV6-5 and TRBJ2-3; D is possibly TRBD2 (6 bases). V lost 5 bases to trimming and J lost 3 bases, with 18 bases between them. The CDR3 extends over 16 amino acids. Germline V gene data show CDR1 as MNHEY and CDR2 as SVGAGI. The CDR3 coding sequence is TGTGCCAGCAGTCCCGGTACGCGGGGAAGGACAGATACGCAGTATTTT. Its translation is CASSPGTRGRTDTQYF.

This clonotype came up many times. A single base separates this from a much larger clone, so it may be a read error. This chain links TRBV20-1 with TRBJ2-1; 12 positions agree with TRBD2. The J call may not be correct, given that the DNA end is closer to TRBJ2-7. The CDR3 contains 17 residues. Germline CDR1 and CDR2: DFQATT and SNEGSKA (reference sequence). The CDR3 DNA reads TGCAGTGCTAAAGGACTAGCGGGGTCCGCTCCTAACAATGAGCAGTACTTC. Amino acids: CSAKGLAGSAPNNEQYF.

This clonotype was seen many times. The chain is built from TRBV7-9 and TRBJ1-2, with D maybe TRBD1 (5 bases). The CDR3 is made up of 14 amino acids. Between the trimmed V and J ends, which lost 5 bases and 5 bases, there was a span of 15 bases. Germline-derived CDR1 and CDR2 are SEHNR and FQNEAQ (reference sequence). The CDR3 sequence is CASSPRGRGYGYTF. The CDR3 DNA reads TGTGCCAGCAGCCCCCGGGGCCGGGGGTATGGCTACACCTTC.

V gene TRBV7-2 combines with J gene TRBJ2-1, with 8 bases lining up with TRBD2. V shed 5 bases and J 3 bases; nucleotides not matched to a gene: 12. Germline lookup yields CDR1 SGHTA and CDR2 FQGNSA. The CDR3 is 17 residues long. CDR3: CASSLSTSAGGYNEQFF. DNA for the CDR3: TGTGCCAGCAGCCTATCGACGAGCGCGGGGGGCTACAATGAGCAGTTCTTC.